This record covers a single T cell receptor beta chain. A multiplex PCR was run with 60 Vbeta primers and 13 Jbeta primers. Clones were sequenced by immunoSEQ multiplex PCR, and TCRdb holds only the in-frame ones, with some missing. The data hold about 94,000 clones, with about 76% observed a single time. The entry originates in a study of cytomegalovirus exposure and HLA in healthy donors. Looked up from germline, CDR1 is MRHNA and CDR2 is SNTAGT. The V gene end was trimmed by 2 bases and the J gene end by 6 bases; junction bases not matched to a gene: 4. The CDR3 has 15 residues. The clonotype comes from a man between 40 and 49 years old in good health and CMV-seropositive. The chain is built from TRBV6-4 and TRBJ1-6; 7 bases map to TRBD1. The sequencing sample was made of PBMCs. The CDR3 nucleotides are TGTGCCAGCAGTGACCCGGGACAGCCTAATTCACCCCTCCACTTT. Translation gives CASSDPGQPNSPLHF.